Presented here are 22 T cell receptor beta chains from one specimen sequenced in a study of cytotoxic CD8 clonotypes in ibrutinib-treated CLL. Method: immunoSEQ multiplex PCR; TCRdb's copy keeps in-frame clones and lacks some. Of roughly 47,000 clones in the sample, more than 45% are singletons; the top ten hold less than 35%. The sample in question was PBMCs, obtained after 12 months of ibrutinib treatment. The receptor source for this set is a human donor with chronic lymphocytic leukemia.

This rearrangement joins TRBV18 to TRBJ2-7; TRBD2 agrees at 10 bases. The CDR3 contains 15 residues. Germline V gene data show CDR1 as KGHSH and CDR2 as LQKENI. Trimming removed 5 bases from V and 1 base from J; junction bases left unmatched: 5. The CDR3: CASSSPGLASYEQYF. The CDR3 nucleotides are TGTGCCAGCTCATCGCCGGGACTAGCGTCCTACGAGCAGTACTTC.

This clone was detected a few times. The chain couples TRBV9 to TRBJ1-5, with 7 bases that match TRBD1. The CDR3 totals 15 residues. V gave up 4 bases and J gave up 4 bases; unmatched junction bases: 8. Germline V CDR1 and CDR2: SGDLS, YYNGEE. CDR3 sequence reads: CASSFTGDPNQPQHF. The CDR3 bases are TGTGCCAGCAGCTTTACAGGGGACCCTAATCAGCCCCAGCATTTT.

This clone was seen more than once but under ten times. This chain links TRBV19 with TRBJ1-1, with unresolved D. CDR3 length equals 15 residues. CDR1 is LNHDA, CDR2 SQIVND, per germline (reference sequence). V was cut by 0 bases and J by 1 base, with 9 bases left in between. The CDR3 DNA reads TGTGCCAGTAGTATAGAAGGACGGCCGAACACTGAAGCTTTCTTT. It encodes CASSIEGRPNTEAFF.

This clone was observed a single time. This chain connects TRBV5-5 to TRBJ2-2, with D unclear. The CDR3 has 15 amino acids. Trimming shortened V by 0 bases and J by 0 bases, and 6 bases separated the two germline ends. Germline V CDR1 and CDR2: SGHKS, YYEKEE (reference sequence). DNA for the CDR3: TGTGCCAGCAGCTTGGCAGTAGCGAACACCGGGGAGCTGTTTTTT. Protein sequence: CASSLAVANTGELFF.

V gene TRBV2 combines with J gene TRBJ1-3; D gene uncertain. This CDR3 region has 12 residues. Germline values: CDR1 SNHLY, CDR2 FYNNEI. The V gene lost 1 base and the J gene lost 7 bases, with 5 bases spanning the gap. This chain's CDR3 is CASSEGENTIYF. In DNA, the CDR3 is TGTGCCAGCAGTGAAGGGGAGAACACCATATATTTT.

This rearrangement joins TRBV5-1 to TRBJ2-3; TRBD1 aligns across 9 bases. This CDR3 comprises 15 residues. Germline V CDR1 and CDR2: SGHRS, YFSETQ. Trimming removed 4 bases from V and 6 bases from J; junction bases left unmatched: 9. In nucleotides, the CDR3 is TGCGCCAGCAGCGGAACAGGGGGCGCGGGGGATACGCAGTATTTT. The encoded protein is CASSGTGGAGDTQYF. The full variable domain, rest sourced from reference TRBV5-1 and TRBJ2-3, is KAGVTQTPRYLIKTRGQQVTLSCSPISGHRSVSWYQQTPGQGLQFLFEYFSETQRNKGNFPGRFSGRQFSNSRSEMNVSTLELGDSALYLCASSGTGGAGDTQYFGPGTRLTVL.

The V gene is TRBV10-2, the J gene TRBJ2-3, with 15 nucleotides matching TRBD2. Germline CDR1 reads WSHSY; CDR2 reads SAAADI. The CDR3 contains 17 residues. V shed 6 bases, J shed 0 bases, and the junction held 4 bases outside the gene matches. CDR3 region: CASRGLAGGSSTDTQYF. CDR3 nucleotide sequence: TGCGCCAGCAGGGGACTAGCGGGAGGATCTAGCACAGATACGCAGTATTTT.

This clone came up a few times. V and J are TRBV7-2 and TRBJ2-5, with 7 positions matching TRBD1. The CDR3 consists of 14 residues. The ends lost 5 bases at V and 3 bases at J; junction bases unmatched: 6. The germline V gene encodes CDR1 SGHTA and CDR2 FQGNSA. CDR3 residues: CASSPKTGKETQYF. CDR3 in DNA: TGTGCCAGCAGCCCTAAGACAGGGAAAGAGACCCAGTACTTC.

This clone appeared a few times. This rearrangement joins TRBV29-1 to TRBJ2-7; D not resolved. The V gene's germline CDR1 is SQVTM and CDR2 ANQGSEA. There are 12 residues in the CDR3. With 7 bases removed from V and 5 bases from J, the gap between germline ends came to 15 bases. The CDR3 DNA is TGCAGCGCTTGGGTGGGATCGAACGAGCAGTACTTC. Translation gives CSAWVGSNEQYF.

By its share, this clone is medium-sized. This sequence joins TRBV9 and TRBJ2-1; D may be TRBD2 (5 bases). This CDR3 region has 17 residues. The germline gives CDR1 SGDLS, CDR2 YYNGEE. Trimming left V 6 bases short and J 2 bases short, with 21 bases between. The CDR3 protein is CASTLEEWAGTYNEQFF. In nucleotides, the CDR3 is TGTGCCAGCACCTTAGAGGAGTGGGCGGGTACCTACAATGAGCAGTTCTTC.

This chain uses TRBV10-2 with TRBJ1-3, with D unresolved. There are 15 residues in the CDR3. Trimming removed 3 bases at V and 0 bases at J, with 9 bases between. Germline V CDR1 and CDR2: WSHSY, SAAADI. The CDR3 nucleotides read TGCGCCAGCAGTGAAGCGGGGAGCTCTGGAAACACCATATATTTT. It specifies CASSEAGSSGNTIYF.

This clone was recorded a few times. V gene TRBV4-2 combines with J gene TRBJ1-2; possible D gene TRBD1, 5 bases. Germline V gene sequence: CDR1 LGHNA, CDR2 YNFKEQ. The CDR3 length is 12 residues. V shed 6 bases and J shed 4 bases, with 9 bases lying between them. CDR3 coding DNA: TGTGCCAGCAGGCAGGGAGGCTATGGCTACACCTTC. It specifies CASRQGGYGYTF.

The rearrangement joins TRBV6-6 to TRBJ2-3, with D tentatively TRBD1 (6 bases). The V and J ends lost 4 bases and 6 bases respectively, with 14 bases between them. Germline CDR1 reads MNHNY; CDR2 reads SVGAGI (reference sequence). CDR3 length equals 14 residues. The chain's CDR3 is CASSSRGSVDTQYF. Here the CDR3 DNA reads TGTGCCAGCAGTTCCAGGGGCTCGGTCGATACGCAGTATTTT.

In this sample, this clone turned up once. The V call is TRBV5-4, the J call TRBJ2-3, with D uncertain. The V end lost 0 bases, the J end lost 0 bases, and 2 bases lay between the germline ends. The germline gives CDR1 SGHNT, CDR2 YYREEE (reference sequence). This CDR3 region has 13 residues. In nucleotides, the CDR3 is TGTGCCAGCAGCTTGGTAAGCACAGATACGCAGTATTTT. Translating it yields CASSLVSTDTQYF.

This sequence joins TRBV10-3 and TRBJ2-2; D is undetermined. The CDR3 length is 15 residues. Per the germline V gene, CDR1 is ENHRY and CDR2 is SYGVKD. The V end lost 4 bases, the J end lost 0 bases, and 9 bases lay between the germline ends. Here the CDR3 reads CAISGGTANTGELFF. CDR3 DNA sequence: TGTGCCATCAGTGGTGGTACAGCGAACACCGGGGAGCTGTTTTTT.

This clone was recorded a few times. The rearrangement links TRBV6-1 to TRBJ1-5; D unclear. Trimming cost V 5 bases and J 3 bases, with 14 bases left between them. The CDR3 length is 15 residues. Germline lookup yields CDR1 MNHNS and CDR2 SASEGT. The CDR3 nucleotides read TGTGCCAGCAGTTTAACGGACGGATCCAATCAGCCCCAGCATTTT. Amino acids: CASSLTDGSNQPQHF.

Notes on this clone: A far larger clone differs by one base, so this is likely a read error. The J gene is TRBJ1-2, the V gene TRBV4-2, with a tentative D call TRBD1 (5 bases). The CDR3 extends over 14 amino acids. V was cut by 1 base and J by 4 bases, with 10 bases left in between. Per the germline V gene, CDR1 is LGHNA and CDR2 is YNFKEQ. The CDR3 DNA follows: TGTGCCAGCAGCCAAGCGGGGGAGCTCTATGGCTACACCTTC. Translating it yields CASSQAGELYGYTF.

This clone has a count of ten or more. The chain employs TRBV2 and TRBJ1-6, with D maybe TRBD1 (6 bases). The V end was cut by 6 bases, the J end by 10 bases, with 19 bases between. CDR3 length equals 15 residues. In germline, CDR1 is SNHLY, CDR2 FYNNEI. The DNA of the CDR3 is TGTGCCAGCAGGGAGGGGGGGGCGCGGAGGTCACCCCTCCACTTT. Its translation: CASREGGARRSPLHF.

The V call is TRBV6-1, the J call TRBJ2-7; 8 bases are shared with TRBD1. CDR1 is MNHNS, CDR2 SASEGT, per germline. The CDR3 covers 12 residues. Germline trimming cut 6 bases from V and 7 bases from J; bases unmatched to any gene: 5. The CDR3 DNA reads TGTGCCAGCAGGGGTGGGACAGGAGAGCAGTACTTC. Translated, it gives CASRGGTGEQYF.

Only a few counts were recorded for this clone. This chain links TRBV28 with TRBJ2-7; perhaps D is TRBD1 or TRBD2 (5 bases each). The V and J ends lost 5 bases and 2 bases respectively, with 13 bases between them. The germline CDR1 and CDR2 sequences are MDHEN and SYDVKM. There are 14 residues in the CDR3. The CDR3 sequence is CASSPWGRTYEQYF. CDR3 DNA: TGTGCCAGCAGTCCTTGGGGGAGAACCTACGAGCAGTACTTC.

The chain couples TRBV27 to TRBJ2-3; no clear D. The CDR3 covers 15 residues. V gave up 1 base and J gave up 4 bases, with 12 bases separating them. Germline CDR1 is MNHEY and CDR2 is SMNVEV (reference sequence). The CDR3 nucleotides read TGTGCCAGCAGTTTATTTTGGAGTTCCGCAGATACGCAGTATTTT. Translating gives CASSLFWSSADTQYF.

The chain combines TRBV2 with TRBJ2-2; 7 positions agree with TRBD1. Per germline, CDR1 SNHLY and CDR2 FYNNEI. Trimming cost V 6 bases and J 7 bases; bases outside gene matches: 17. This CDR3 is 17 amino acids long. The CDR3 protein is CASRHYGTDPSGGELFF. The CDR3 bases are TGTGCCAGCAGACACTACGGGACAGACCCTTCCGGCGGGGAGCTGTTTTTT.